This T cell receptor beta chain derives from a study of cytomegalovirus exposure and HLA in healthy donors. The study's findings and limits: Being productive about 87% or about 30% of the time was typical of most TCR beta V segments in an earlier analysis.

The CDR3 is 17 residues long. The V and J ends lost 0 bases and 0 bases, in that order; junction bases with no gene match: 7. Germline V gives CDR1 SEHNR, CDR2 FQNEAQ (reference sequence). In the PCR, 60 Vbeta and 13 Jbeta primers were used. Sequencing was performed with immunoSEQ multiplex PCR; in TCRdb, only in-frame clones are kept and a portion is missing. This sample has about 160,000 clones, with 60% to 85% found just once. Notes on this clone: Its cognate antigen is unknown.

The sequence was collected from a male donor in good health and CMV-seropositive. Source material: PBMCs. V is TRBV7-9 and J is TRBJ2-7, with 8 bases aligning to TRBD2. The CDR3 loop is CASSLAGRGGPSYEQYF. The CDR3 DNA reads as TGTGCCAGCAGCTTAGCGGGGCGCGGGGGGCCCTCCTACGAGCAGTACTTC.